These 6 T cell receptor beta chains were sequenced from one sample in a study of blood T cell repertoires in COVID-19. The protocol was immunoSEQ multiplex PCR, while the TCRdb copy is restricted to in-frame clones and leaves out a portion. The sample records about 120,000 clones, roughly 72% being singletons. The sample was peripheral blood. The receptors stem from a man aged 55 to 70 with acute or convalescent COVID-19.

The V call is TRBV27, the J call TRBJ2-3; 13 bases align to TRBD2. Trimming removed 5 bases from V and 5 bases from J; junction bases left unmatched: 10. CDR1 is MNHEY and CDR2 is SMNVEV in the germline V gene (reference sequence). The CDR3 totals 17 residues. In nucleotides, the CDR3 is TGTGCCAGCAGTGCCAACCCGGGACTAGCGGGGCTAGATACGCAGTATTTT. This translates into CASSANPGLAGLDTQYF.

This rearrangement joins TRBV5-6 to TRBJ1-2, with 7 positions matching TRBD1. Germline CDR1 and CDR2: SGHDT and YYEEEE. The CDR3 spans 13 residues. Losses at the gene ends were 3 bases for V and 7 bases for J; bases not matched to a gene: 6. The CDR3 DNA reads as TGTGCCAGCAGCTCCGGACAGGTTGGTGGCTACACCTTC. It specifies CASSSGQVGGYTF.

The rearrangement uses TRBV7-2 and TRBJ2-6, with 10 nucleotides matching TRBD2. The trim removed 3 bases at V and 0 bases at J, leaving 5 bases unmatched. Germline CDR1 SGHTA, CDR2 FQGNSA. The CDR3 loop spans 18 amino acids. CDR3 loop: CASSLRLAGSSGANVLTF. In DNA form, the CDR3 reads TGTGCCAGCAGCTTGAGACTAGCGGGTAGCTCTGGGGCCAACGTCCTGACTTTC.

The chain employs TRBV10-1 and TRBJ2-3, with D maybe TRBD1 (6 bases). Germline V gene data show CDR1 as WNHNN and CDR2 as SYGVQD (reference sequence). V shed 8 bases and J shed 0 bases, with 9 bases lying between them. This CDR3 spans 13 amino acids. As DNA, the CDR3 is TGCGCCAGCTCCGGACAGAGCACAGATACGCAGTATTTT. As protein: CASSGQSTDTQYF.

The chain combines TRBV5-1 with TRBJ1-1; possibly TRBD1 for D (6 bases). The CDR3 extends over 12 amino acids. V was clipped by 3 bases and J by 7 bases, with 10 bases between them. Germline assignment: CDR1 SGHRS and CDR2 YFSETQ. As DNA, the CDR3 is TGCGCCAGCAGCTCCGGGGGGCGTGAAGCTTTCTTT. Translated: CASSSGGREAFF.

The chain carries TRBV5-1 and TRBJ1-4, with 7 bases identical to TRBD1. The V gene end was trimmed by 1 base and the J gene end by 10 bases; junction bases not matched to a gene: 7. Germline CDR1 reads SGHRS; CDR2 reads YFSETQ. This CDR3 region has 14 residues. As DNA, the CDR3 is TGCGCCAGCAGCTTGCAGCAGGGGGTAGGAAAACTGTTTTTT. As protein: CASSLQQGVGKLFF.